Following are 17 T cell receptor beta chains from one sample sequenced in a study of blood T cell repertoires in COVID-19. This table comes from immunoSEQ multiplex PCR, and its TCRdb copy is limited to in-frame clones, with some not included. The data show roughly 150,000 clones, around 79% seen once. The sample consisted of PBMCs or T cells enriched from blood (not recorded which). These receptors originate from a woman aged 65 to 85 in a cohort exposed to, infected with or recovered from COVID-19 (not recorded which).

J is TRBJ1-6 and V is TRBV28, with a weak D call TRBD1 (6 bases). Germline-derived CDR1 and CDR2 are MDHEN and SYDVKM. The CDR3 consists of 17 residues. The V end was cut by 6 bases, the J end by 7 bases, with 22 bases between. As DNA, the CDR3 is TGTGCCAGCAGCGGGGCTCGGTTCAGGGGCCTGAATTCACCCCTCCACTTT. Amino acids: CASSGARFRGLNSPLHF.

There are a few counts of this clone. The CDR3 coding sequence is TGTGCCAGCTCGGGGGTCCCGTACACTGAAGCTTTCTTT. It yields the protein CASSGVPYTEAFF. This sequence joins TRBV28 and TRBJ1-1, with D possibly matching TRBD1 (5 bases). The CDR3 length is 13 residues. With 8 bases removed from V and 3 bases from J, the gap between germline ends came to 13 bases. Germline assignment: CDR1 MDHEN and CDR2 SYDVKM.

Only a few counts were recorded for this clone. The rearrangement links TRBV6-2 or TRBV6-3 to TRBJ2-7; D unresolved. Germline assignment: CDR1 MNHEY and CDR2 SVGEGT. The germline V and J ends were trimmed by 4 bases and 1 base, with 5 bases remaining between them. The CDR3 sequence is 12 residues long. The chain's CDR3 is CASSLSSYEQYF. The CDR3, as DNA: TGTGCCAGCAGTTTGAGTTCCTACGAGCAGTACTTC.

The rearrangement uses TRBV28 and TRBJ1-4, with D hard to call. Per the germline V gene, CDR1 is MDHEN and CDR2 is SYDVKM. V gave up 8 bases and J gave up 7 bases, with 20 bases separating them. The CDR3 runs to 15 residues. The CDR3 nucleotides read TGTGCCAGCCTACCCGCAGGACTAGTTGGTGAAAAACTGTTTTTT. Translated: CASLPAGLVGEKLFF.

The V and J genes are TRBV6-1 and TRBJ2-2; D gene ambiguous. Trimming cost V 3 bases and J 6 bases, with 8 bases left between them. Per the germline V gene, CDR1 is MNHNS and CDR2 is SASEGT. The CDR3 length is 13 residues. The CDR3 DNA is TGTGCCAGCAGTGAGCTAGGCCCCGGGGAGCTGTTTTTT. It specifies CASSELGPGELFF.

This clone occurred a few times. J is TRBJ2-7 and V is TRBV29-1, with TRBD1 matching 9 bases. CDR3 size: 14 residues. Trimming took 7 bases from V and 4 from J; bases not matched to a gene: 11. CDR1 is SQVTM, CDR2 ANQGSEA, per germline. CDR3 amino acids: CSAQPGQGRYEQYF. For the CDR3, the DNA is TGCAGCGCCCAACCGGGACAGGGCAGGTACGAGCAGTACTTC.

The V gene is TRBV27, the J gene TRBJ1-5; D not certain. V lost 5 bases, J lost 0 bases, and 14 bases lay in between. Germline V gives CDR1 MNHEY, CDR2 SMNVEV (reference sequence). The CDR3 extends over 16 amino acids. CDR3 in amino acids: CASSATFFYSNQPQHF. As DNA, the CDR3 is TGTGCCAGCAGTGCTACCTTTTTTTATAGCAATCAGCCCCAGCATTTT.

The rearrangement links TRBV6-2 or TRBV6-3 to TRBJ2-7; 7 nucleotides match TRBD2. The junction had 7 bases not matched to a gene; V was cut back by 2 bases and J by 0 bases. CDR1 and CDR2 from the germline V gene are MNHEY and SVGEGT. The CDR3 contains 16 residues. CDR3 DNA sequence: TGTGCCAGCAGTTACGACGGGAGGCCTAACTCCTACGAGCAGTACTTC. It specifies CASSYDGRPNSYEQYF.

The J gene is TRBJ1-2, the V gene TRBV4-3; D is possibly TRBD1 (5 bases). Per the germline V gene, CDR1 is LGHNA and CDR2 is YSLEER. V lost 2 bases, J lost 3 bases, and 13 bases lay in between. This CDR3 has 15 amino acids. The CDR3 here is CASSQSGKGYYGYTF. Here the CDR3 DNA reads TGCGCCAGCAGCCAATCCGGAAAGGGGTACTATGGCTACACCTTC.

V and J are TRBV18 and TRBJ1-4; D is unclear. CDR1 KGHSH and CDR2 LQKENI come from the germline V gene. Trimming stripped 5 bases from V and 1 base from J, with 8 bases between. The CDR3 contains 14 residues. The chain's CDR3 is CASSAQRTNEKLFF. DNA for the CDR3: TGTGCCAGCTCAGCACAGAGAACTAATGAAAAACTGTTTTTT.

Only a few counts were recorded for this clone. This rearrangement joins TRBV18 to TRBJ1-1; D is ambiguous. The germline V and J ends were trimmed by 3 bases and 2 bases, with 10 bases remaining between them. Germline V gene lookup returns CDR1 KGHSH and CDR2 LQKENI. The CDR3 has 14 residues. This CDR3 is CASSPNSLNTEAFF. CDR3 nucleotides: TGTGCCAGCTCACCGAACAGCTTAAACACTGAAGCTTTCTTT.

The chain couples TRBV7-2 to TRBJ2-2, with D possibly being TRBD2 (5 bases). In germline, CDR1 is SGHTA, CDR2 FQGNSA. This CDR3 comprises 17 residues. The V and J ends lost 4 bases and 1 base respectively, with 16 bases between them. CDR3 in DNA: TGTGCCAGCAGCTATTCCTTGTTAAGCGGGAACACCGGGGAGCTGTTTTTT. Encoded protein: CASSYSLLSGNTGELFF.

DNA of the CDR3: TGCGCCAGCAGCCAAGATTGGGTACAGACGTTGACCGGGGAGCTGTTTTTT. It translates to CASSQDWVQTLTGELFF. The chain links TRBV4-3 to TRBJ2-2; D is ambiguous. V was shortened by 0 bases and J by 5 bases, with 16 bases between the two germline ends. CDR3 length equals 17 residues. Germline CDR1 LGHNA, CDR2 YSLEER.

The chain employs TRBV6-5 and TRBJ1-2, with D perhaps matching TRBD1 (6 bases). V was trimmed by 9 bases and J by 6 bases, leaving 17 bases between them. The CDR3 runs to 13 residues. Germline-derived CDR1 and CDR2 are MNHEY and SVGAGI. CDR3 sequence reads: CASIRGAPDGYTF. DNA of the CDR3: TGTGCCAGTATCCGGGGGGCGCCGGATGGCTACACCTTC.

CDR3 nucleotide sequence: TGTGCCAGCAGCTTAGTTGGGACAGGAGATTACGAGCAGTACTTC. Protein: CASSLVGTGDYEQYF. The chain uses TRBV11-1 and TRBJ2-7; TRBD1 matches at 8 bases. The V segment lost 1 base and the J segment 4 bases; nucleotides outside the gene matches: 6. There are 15 residues in the CDR3. Germline CDR1 and CDR2: SGHAT and FQDESV (reference sequence). The whole variable domain, filled in from reference TRBV11-1 and TRBJ2-7, reads EAEVAQSPRYKITEKSQAVAFWCDPISGHATLYWYRQILGQGPELLVQFQDESVVDDSQLPKDRFSAERLKGVDSTLKIQPAELGDSAMYLCASSLVGTGDYEQYFGPGTRLTVT.

The chain joins TRBV5-8 to TRBJ2-5; 9 nucleotides match TRBD1. The CDR3 spans 16 residues. Germline assignment: CDR1 SGHTS and CDR2 YDEGEE. The junction had 11 bases not matched to a gene; V was cut back by 4 bases and J by 4 bases. DNA for the CDR3: TGTGCCAGCAGCAAACACCGGGACAGGGAACGAGAGACCCAGTACTTC. It encodes CASSKHRDRERETQYF.

The chain is built from TRBV2 and TRBJ2-5, with D unresolved. The V end was cut by 7 bases, the J end by 1 base, with 10 bases between. Looked up from germline, CDR1 is SNHLY and CDR2 is FYNNEI. CDR3 size: 13 residues. CDR3 amino acids: CASKIEVQETQYF. The CDR3, as DNA: TGTGCCAGCAAAATAGAGGTCCAAGAGACCCAGTACTTC.